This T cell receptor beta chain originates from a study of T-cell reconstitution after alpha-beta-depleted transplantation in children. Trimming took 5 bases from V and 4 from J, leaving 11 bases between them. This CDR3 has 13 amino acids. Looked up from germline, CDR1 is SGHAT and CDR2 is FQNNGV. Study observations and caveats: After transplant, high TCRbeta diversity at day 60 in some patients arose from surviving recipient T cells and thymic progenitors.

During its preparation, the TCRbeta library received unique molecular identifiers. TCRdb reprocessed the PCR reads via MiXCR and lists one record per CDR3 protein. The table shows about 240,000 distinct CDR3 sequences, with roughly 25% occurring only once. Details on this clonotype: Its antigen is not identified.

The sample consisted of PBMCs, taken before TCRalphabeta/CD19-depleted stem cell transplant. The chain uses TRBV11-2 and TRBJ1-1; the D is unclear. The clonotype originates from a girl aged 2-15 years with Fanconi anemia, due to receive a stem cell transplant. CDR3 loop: CASSPLTGTEAFF. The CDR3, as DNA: TGTGCCAGCAGCCCACTTACGGGCACTGAAGCTTTCTTT.